This TCR beta chain was sequenced during a study of cytomegalovirus exposure and HLA in healthy donors. Overall study context: An earlier analysis found roughly 100 million unique TCR beta sequences from approximately 170 million T cells. Whole-study findings and limits: There was a cluster of highly shared sequence variants that was likely a sequencing artifact. HLA-A and HLA-B allele assignments for most subjects were reportedly predicted accurately using TCR beta sequences.

Note on this clone: Its specificity is unknown.

Per germline, CDR1 SGHRS and CDR2 YFSETQ. The CDR3 totals 13 residues. The V gene lost 0 bases and the J gene lost 3 bases, with 7 bases spanning the gap. In the PCR, 60 Vbeta and 13 Jbeta primers were used. Method: immunoSEQ multiplex PCR; TCRdb's copy keeps in-frame clones and lacks some. Here the sample spans some 120,000 clones, around 83% being singletons. The chain uses TRBV5-1 and TRBJ2-7, with D unresolved. The sequenced sample consisted of PBMCs. The sequence was obtained from a human donor in good health. CDR3 protein: CASSLAPFYEQYF. DNA of the CDR3: TGCGCCAGCAGCTTGGCCCCCTTCTACGAGCAGTACTTC.